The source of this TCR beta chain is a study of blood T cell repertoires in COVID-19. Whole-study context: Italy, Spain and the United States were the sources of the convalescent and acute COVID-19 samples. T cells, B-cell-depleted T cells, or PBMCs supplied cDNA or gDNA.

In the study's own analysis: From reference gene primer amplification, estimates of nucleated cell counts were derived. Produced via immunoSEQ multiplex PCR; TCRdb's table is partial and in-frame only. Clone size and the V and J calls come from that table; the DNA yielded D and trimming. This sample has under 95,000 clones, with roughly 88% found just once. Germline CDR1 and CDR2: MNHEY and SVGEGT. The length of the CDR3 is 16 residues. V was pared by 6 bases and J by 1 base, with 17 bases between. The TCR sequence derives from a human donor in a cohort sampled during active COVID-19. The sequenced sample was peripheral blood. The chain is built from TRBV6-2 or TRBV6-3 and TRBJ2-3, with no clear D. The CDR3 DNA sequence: TGTGCCAGCAGCCGCCCCCGTAGTGGTGGCACAGATACGCAGTATTTT. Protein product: CASSRPRSGGTDTQYF.